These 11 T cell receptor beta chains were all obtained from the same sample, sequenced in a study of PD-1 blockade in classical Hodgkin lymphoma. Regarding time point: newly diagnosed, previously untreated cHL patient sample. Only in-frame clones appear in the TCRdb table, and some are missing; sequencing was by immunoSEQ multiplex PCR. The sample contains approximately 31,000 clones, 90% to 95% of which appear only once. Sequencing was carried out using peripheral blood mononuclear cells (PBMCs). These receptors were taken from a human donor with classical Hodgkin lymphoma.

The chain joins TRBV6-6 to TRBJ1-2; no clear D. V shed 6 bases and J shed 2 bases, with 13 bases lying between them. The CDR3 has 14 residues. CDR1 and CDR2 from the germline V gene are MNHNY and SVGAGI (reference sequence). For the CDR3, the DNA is TGTGCCAGCAGGTACCCGGGAGAGAACTATGGCTACACCTTC. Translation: CASRYPGENYGYTF.

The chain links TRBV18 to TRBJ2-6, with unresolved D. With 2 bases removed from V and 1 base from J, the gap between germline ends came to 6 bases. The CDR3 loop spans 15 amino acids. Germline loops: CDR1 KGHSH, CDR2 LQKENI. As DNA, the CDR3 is TGTGCCAGCTCACCAAGTGTATCTGGGGCCAACGTCCTGACTTTC. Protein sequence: CASSPSVSGANVLTF.

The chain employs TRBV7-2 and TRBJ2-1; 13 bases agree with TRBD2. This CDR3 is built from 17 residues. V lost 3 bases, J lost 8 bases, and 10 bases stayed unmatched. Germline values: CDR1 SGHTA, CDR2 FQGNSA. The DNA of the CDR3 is TGTGCCAGCAGCTTTGGACTAGCGGGAGCAGGGGGGCATGAGCAGTTCTTC. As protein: CASSFGLAGAGGHEQFF.

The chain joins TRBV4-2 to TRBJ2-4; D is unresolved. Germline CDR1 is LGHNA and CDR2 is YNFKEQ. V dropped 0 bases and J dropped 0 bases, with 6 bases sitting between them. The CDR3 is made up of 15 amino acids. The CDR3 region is CASSQDQLAKNIQYF. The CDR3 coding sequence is TGTGCCAGCAGCCAAGACCAGTTAGCCAAAAACATTCAGTACTTC.

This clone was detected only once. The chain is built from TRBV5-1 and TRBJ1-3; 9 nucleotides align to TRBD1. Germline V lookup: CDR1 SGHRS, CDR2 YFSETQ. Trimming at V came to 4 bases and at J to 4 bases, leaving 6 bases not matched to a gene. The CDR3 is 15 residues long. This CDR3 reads CASSPGQGVGNTIYF. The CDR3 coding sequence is TGCGCCAGCAGCCCGGGACAGGGAGTGGGAAACACCATATATTTT.

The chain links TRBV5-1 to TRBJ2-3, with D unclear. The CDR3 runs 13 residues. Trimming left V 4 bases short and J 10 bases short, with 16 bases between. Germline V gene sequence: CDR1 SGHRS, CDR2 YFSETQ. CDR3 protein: CASSERNLISQYF. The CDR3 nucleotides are TGCGCCAGCAGCGAAAGGAATCTGATTTCGCAGTATTTT. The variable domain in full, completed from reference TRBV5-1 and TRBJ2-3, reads KAGVTQTPRYLIKTRGQQVTLSCSPISGHRSVSWYQQTPGQGLQFLFEYFSETQRNKGNFPGRFSGRQFSNSRSEMNVSTLELGDSALYLCASSERNLISQYFGPGTRLTVL.

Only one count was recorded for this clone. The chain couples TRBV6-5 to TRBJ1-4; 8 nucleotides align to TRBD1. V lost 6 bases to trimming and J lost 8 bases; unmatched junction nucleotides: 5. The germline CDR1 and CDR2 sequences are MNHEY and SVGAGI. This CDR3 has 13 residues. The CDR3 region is CASRGQVWEKLFF. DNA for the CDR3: TGTGCCAGCAGGGGACAGGTTTGGGAAAAACTGTTTTTT.

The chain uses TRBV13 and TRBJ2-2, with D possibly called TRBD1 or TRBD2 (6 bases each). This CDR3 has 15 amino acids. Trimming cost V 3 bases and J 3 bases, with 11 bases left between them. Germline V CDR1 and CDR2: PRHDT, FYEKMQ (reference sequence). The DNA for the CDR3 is TGTGCCAGCAGCTTTGAGGGGGGTTACACCGGGGAGCTGTTTTTT. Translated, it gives CASSFEGGYTGELFF.

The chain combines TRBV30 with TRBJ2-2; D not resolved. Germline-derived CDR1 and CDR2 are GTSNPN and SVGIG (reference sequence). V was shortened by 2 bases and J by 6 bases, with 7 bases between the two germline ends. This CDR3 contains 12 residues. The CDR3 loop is CAWSRGAGELFF. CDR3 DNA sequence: TGTGCCTGGAGTCGCGGCGCCGGGGAGCTGTTTTTT.

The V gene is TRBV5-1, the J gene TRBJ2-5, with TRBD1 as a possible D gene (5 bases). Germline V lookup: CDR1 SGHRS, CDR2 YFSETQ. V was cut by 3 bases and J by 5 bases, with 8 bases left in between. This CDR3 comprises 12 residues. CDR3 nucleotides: TGCGCCAGCAGCTGGGCAGGGGAGACCCAGTACTTC. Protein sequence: CASSWAGETQYF.

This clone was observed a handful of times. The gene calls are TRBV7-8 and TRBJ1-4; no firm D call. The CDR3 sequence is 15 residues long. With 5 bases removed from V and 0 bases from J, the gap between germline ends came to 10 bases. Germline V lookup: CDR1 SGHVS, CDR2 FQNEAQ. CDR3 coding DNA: TGTGCCAGCAGCCCCCGGACCACAACTAATGAAAAACTGTTTTTT. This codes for CASSPRTTTNEKLFF.